Listed below are T cell receptor beta chains from one sample, sequenced in a study of blood T cells in healthy people across ages. MiXCR, applied by TCRdb to the 5' RACE reads, yields one record per CDR3 protein. The data contain about 1.1 million distinct CDR3 sequences, 30% to 40% of them singletons. The sample consisted of blood. These receptors were obtained from a man younger than 30 in good health. Both conserved end residues are part of each CDR3. D genes are given only for firm matches. Expanded clones get a size class; other rows say once, few or many, or leave the size out.

clone size	J gene	V gene	D gene	CDR3 protein	CDR3 DNA
-	TRBJ2-1	TRBV24-1	TRBD2	CATSDTSGGPYNEQFF	TGTGCCACCAGTGACACTAGCGGGGGCCCGTACAATGAGCAGTTCTTC
once	TRBJ2-5	TRBV7-2	-	CASSLDRVRRSQETQYF	TGTGCCAGCAGCTTAGACAGGGTCCGACGAAGCCAAGAGACCCAGTACTTC
few	TRBJ1-1	TRBV12-3/TRBV12-4	-	CASSLEGDRTEAFF	TGTGCCAGCAGTTTAGAAGGGGATCGCACTGAAGCTTTCTTT
-	TRBJ2-3	TRBV20-1	-	CSARVKRPSSTDTQYF	TGCAGTGCTAGAGTGAAGCGGCCTTCTAGCACAGATACGCAGTATTTT
few	TRBJ1-1	TRBV20-1	-	CSAPAGGITEAFF	TGCAGTGCGCCAGCGGGGGGGATCACTGAAGCTTTCTTT
few	TRBJ2-3	TRBV3-1	TRBD1	CASSQGQGPDTQYF	TGTGCCAGCAGCCAGGGACAGGGCCCAGATACGCAGTATTTT
few	TRBJ2-3	TRBV6-5	-	CASGGDTDTQYF	TGTGCCAGTGGGGGTGACACAGATACGCAGTATTTT
-	TRBJ1-2	TRBV9	-	CASSATRGFSYGYTF	TGTGCCAGCAGCGCAACCAGGGGCTTCTCCTATGGCTACACCTTC
-	TRBJ1-2	TRBV29-1	-	CSVTQDADYGYTF	TGCAGCGTGACCCAGGATGCGGACTATGGCTACACCTTC
-	TRBJ2-3	TRBV6-1	-	CASSVDYPSTDTQYF	TGTGCCAGCAGTGTGGATTATCCTAGCACAGATACGCAGTATTTT
-	TRBJ2-1	TRBV2	-	CASREGGLNEQFF	TGTGCCAGCAGGGAGGGGGGGCTTAATGAGCAGTTCTTC
-	TRBJ2-4	TRBV6-5	TRBD1	CAISSGTGWNIRYF	TGTGCCATCAGCTCCGGGACAGGATGGAACATTCGGTACTTC
-	TRBJ1-1	TRBV2	-	CASSEGVTEAFF	TGTGCCAGCAGCGAGGGGGTCACTGAAGCTTTCTTT
-	TRBJ2-1	TRBV12-3/TRBV12-4	-	CANSLGEGVEQFF	TGTGCCAACAGTTTGGGCGAGGGGGTTGAGCAGTTCTTC
-	TRBJ1-6	TRBV29-1	-	CSPPRTRRESPLHF	TGCAGCCCGCCTAGGACAAGGCGGGAATCACCCCTCCACTTT
few	TRBJ2-3	TRBV20-1	-	CSAIQPVADTQYF	TGCAGTGCTATACAACCGGTGGCAGATACGCAGTATTTT
-	TRBJ1-1	TRBV7-9	-	CASSSRGNSPEAFF	TGTGCCAGCAGCTCCAGGGGAAATTCCCCCGAAGCTTTCTTT
-	TRBJ1-1	TRBV10-3	-	CAISEYRDMTEAFF	TGTGCCATCAGTGAGTACAGGGATATGACTGAAGCTTTCTTT
-	TRBJ2-5	TRBV7-2	-	CASSLGLNNEQYF	TGTGCCAGCAGCTTAGGACTTAACAATGAGCAGTACTTC
-	TRBJ2-3	TRBV30	-	CAWSVNTDTQCF	TGTGCCTGGAGTGTTAACACAGATACGCAGTGTTTT
few	TRBJ2-5	TRBV3-1	-	CASSQDAPRETQYF	TGTGCCAGCAGCCAAGATGCCCCAAGAGAGACCCAGTACTTC
-	TRBJ2-2	TRBV7-9	TRBD2	CASSLALAEFNTGELFF	TGTGCCAGCAGCTTAGCACTAGCGGAATTCAACACCGGGGAGCTGTTTTTT
-	TRBJ1-1	TRBV21-1	-	CASSTKGGSEAFF	TGTGCCAGCAGCACTAAAGGGGGCTCTGAAGCTTTCTTT
few	TRBJ1-5	TRBV12-3/TRBV12-4	-	CASNQDSSNQPQHF	TGTGCCAGCAACCAGGACAGTAGCAATCAGCCCCAGCATTTT
-	TRBJ2-3	TRBV20-1	TRBD2	CSAKAGEFTDTQYF	TGCAGTGCTAAAGCGGGGGAATTCACAGATACGCAGTATTTT
-	TRBJ2-5	TRBV5-1	TRBD2	CASSSRPGLLTETQYF	TGCGCCAGCAGCTCCCGGCCGGGACTACTAACCGAGACCCAGTACTTC
-	TRBJ2-1	TRBV20-1	TRBD2	CSARDSGGALPEQFF	TGCAGTGCTAGAGATAGCGGGGGGGCACTTCCTGAGCAGTTCTTC
-	TRBJ1-2	TRBV12-3/TRBV12-4	-	CASSFNPENYGYTF	TGTGCCAGCAGTTTTAACCCGGAGAACTATGGCTACACCTTC
few	TRBJ2-3	TRBV5-1	-	CASSLYRVSTDTQYF	TGCGCCAGCAGCCTCTACAGGGTTAGCACAGATACGCAGTATTTT
-	TRBJ1-4	TRBV18	-	CASSPPPSPNEKLFF	TGTGCCAGCTCACCACCGCCAAGTCCTAATGAAAAACTGTTTTTT
few	TRBJ1-6	TRBV3-1	-	CASSPTPGNSPLHF	TGTGCCAGCAGCCCTACTCCGGGTAATTCACCCCTCCACTTT
few	TRBJ1-2	TRBV2	TRBD1	CASRGQRFLYGYTF	TGTGCCAGCAGGGGACAGAGGTTTCTCTATGGCTACACCTTC
few	TRBJ1-1	TRBV7-6	-	CASSLRAQNTEAFF	TGTGCCAGCAGCTTAAGGGCCCAGAACACTGAAGCTTTCTTT
-	TRBJ2-2	TRBV5-1	-	CASSLDTRGMTTGELFF	TGCGCCAGCAGCTTGGATACAAGGGGAATGACAACCGGGGAGCTGTTTTTT
few	TRBJ2-3	TRBV10-3	-	CAIRGSLERTDTQYF	TGTGCCATCAGGGGAAGTTTAGAGCGCACAGATACGCAGTATTTT
-	TRBJ1-5	TRBV12-5	-	CASAWVDGRRQPQHF	TGTGCTAGTGCCTGGGTCGACGGTCGGCGTCAGCCCCAGCATTTT
few	TRBJ1-1	TRBV6-6	-	CASNGQSRKAEAFF	TGTGCCAGCAATGGACAGTCGAGGAAGGCTGAAGCTTTCTTT
few	TRBJ1-5	TRBV20-1	-	CSARVGPPNQPQHF	TGCAGTGCTAGAGTGGGTCCACCCAATCAGCCCCAGCATTTT
few	TRBJ2-1	TRBV4-2	-	CASSQILVFDEQFF	TGTGCCAGCAGCCAAATATTGGTGTTCGATGAGCAGTTCTTC
-	TRBJ1-2	TRBV20-1	TRBD1	CSASPGQGSNYGYTF	TGCAGTGCTAGCCCGGGACAGGGCTCTAACTATGGCTACACCTTC
few	TRBJ2-7	TRBV6-2/TRBV6-3	-	CASSPSDSYEQYF	TGTGCCAGCAGTCCTAGCGACTCCTACGAGCAGTACTTC
-	TRBJ1-1	TRBV6-5	-	CACSYPRTPVTEAFF	TGTGCCTGCAGTTACCCGCGGACCCCGGTCACTGAAGCTTTCTTT
many	TRBJ2-3	TRBV20-1	TRBD1	CSARTGGTDTQYF	TGCAGTGCCCGGACAGGGGGCACAGATACGCAGTATTTT
-	TRBJ2-5	TRBV20-1	-	CSATDNEQYF	TGCAGTGCTACAGACAATGAGCAGTACTTC
-	TRBJ2-2	TRBV4-3	-	CASSQRTGRRDTGELFF	TGCGCCAGCAGCCAACGTACAGGGAGACGGGACACCGGGGAGCTGTTTTTC
few	TRBJ1-6	TRBV3-1	-	CASSQDGQTDLYNSPLHF	TGTGCCAGCAGCCAAGATGGCCAGACGGATCTCTATAATTCACCCCTCCACTTT
-	TRBJ1-1	TRBV10-3	-	CAIREGRGHTEAFF	TGTGCCATCCGGGAGGGCCGAGGGCACACTGAAGCTTTCTTT
-	TRBJ1-4	TRBV30	-	CAWSGERKLFF	TGTGCCTGGAGCGGAGAGCGAAAACTGTTTTTT
many	TRBJ2-1	TRBV7-9	TRBD2	CASRRLAGYYNEQFF	TGTGCCAGCAGGAGACTAGCGGGGTATTACAATGAGCAGTTCTTC
-	TRBJ1-2	TRBV20-1	-	CSAPSADRHYGYTF	TGCAGTGCTCCCTCGGCGGACCGACACTATGGCTACACCTTC